This entry lists 13 T cell receptor beta chains sequenced from one sample in a study of a mutant IDH1 vaccine in newly diagnosed glioma (dated by TCRdb to the early 2020s). Library construction relied on the immunoSEQ multiplex PCR assay. TCRdb provides this immuneACCESS table in a form limited to in-frame rearrangements. Some clones are lacking; in checked studies, under half of them reflect an unresolved V gene, and why the rest are absent is not known. The sample table holds nearly 55,000 clones, of which 84% were seen once. The ten biggest clones cover roughly 4% of the sample. The time point label here, explained by the study, means: week 35, safety follow-up. Each vaccine dose, consisting of 300 ug of a 20-mer mutant IDH1 peptide in Montanide, was administered subcutaneously with topical imiquimod. The antigens of these receptors remain unknown. The sequences come from PBMCs, collected from a glioma patient whose treatment included an IDH1 peptide vaccine. These receptors all stem from a woman under 30 with glioma.

The J gene is TRBJ2-1, the V gene TRBV6-4, with D possibly being TRBD2 (6 bases). Trimming removed 4 bases from V and 16 bases from J, with 20 bases in between. Germline V gives CDR1 MRHNA, CDR2 SNTAGT. This CDR3 has 13 amino acids. The CDR3 DNA is TGTGCCAGCAGTGGGGAGGCGGGAACCCCTTATTTCTTC. It specifies CASSGEAGTPYFF.

The V call is TRBV5-4, the J call TRBJ1-1; no reliable D call. Trimming left V 3 bases short and J 1 base short, with 7 bases between. Germline lookup yields CDR1 SGHNT and CDR2 YYREEE (reference sequence). This CDR3 is 13 amino acids long. In DNA, the CDR3 is TGTGCCAGCAGCTCTCCGTGGAACACTGAAGCTTTCTTT. Amino acids: CASSSPWNTEAFF.

With regard to this clone: Germline and junction disagree at one end, which may indicate a read error. The chain carries TRBV7-7 and TRBJ2-7, with D unresolved. The CDR3 length is 15 residues. In germline, CDR1 is SSHAT, CDR2 FNYEAQ (reference sequence). The CDR3 DNA follows: TGTGCTAGCAGCTTAGCAAGGGCGGCTACCTACGAGCAGTACTTC. Residues: CASSLARAATYEQYF.

This clone has more than one count but fewer than ten. The chain couples TRBV14 to TRBJ1-4, with 7 positions matching TRBD1. This CDR3 spans 14 amino acids. Germline CDR1 and CDR2: SGHDN and FVKESK. The V and J ends lost 4 bases and 3 bases, in that order; junction bases with no gene match: 2. The CDR3 region is CASSPGGANEKLFF. The CDR3 region has the DNA TGTGCCAGCAGCCCAGGGGGTGCTAATGAAAAACTGTTTTTT. The variable domain in full, completed from reference TRBV14 and TRBJ1-4, reads EAGVTQFPSHSVIEKGQTVTLRCDPISGHDNLYWYRRVMGKEIKFLLHFVKESKQDESGMPNNRFLAERTGGTYSTLKVQPAELEDSGVYFCASSPGGANEKLFFGSGTQLSVL.

The chain combines TRBV19 with TRBJ2-5; D is uncertain. The ends were cut back, 5 bases at V and 4 bases at J, with 11 bases in the middle. The CDR3 runs to 13 residues. The germline V gene has CDR1 LNHDA and CDR2 SQIVND (reference sequence). The DNA of the CDR3 is TGTGCCAGTAGTCGCGTCGCGCGAGAGACCCAGTACTTC. Its protein is CASSRVARETQYF.

This clone was seen a few times. The rearrangement joins TRBV7-8 to TRBJ1-5, with D maybe TRBD1 (6 bases). The CDR3 runs 17 residues. Trimming took off 0 bases at V and 0 bases at J, with 12 bases between the two ends. Germline-derived CDR1 and CDR2 are SGHVS and FQNEAQ. CDR3 nucleotides: TGTGCCAGCAGCTTAGCTGGACAGACGTATAGCAATCAGCCCCAGCATTTT. It is translated as CASSLAGQTYSNQPQHF.

This chain uses TRBV6-5 with TRBJ1-5, with 7 bases identical to TRBD1. The CDR3 consists of 14 residues. CDR1 and CDR2 from the germline V gene are MNHEY and SVGAGI. The V and J ends lost 5 bases and 0 bases, in that order; junction bases with no gene match: 1. DNA of the CDR3: TGTGCCAGCAGTCGGGACAGTAGCAATCAGCCCCAGCATTTT. This translates into CASSRDSSNQPQHF.

V and J are TRBV7-9 and TRBJ2-5, with a possible D match to TRBD2 (6 bases). Trimming took 0 bases from V and 2 from J, leaving 16 bases between them. There are 17 residues in the CDR3. The germline V gene encodes CDR1 SEHNR and CDR2 FQNEAQ (reference sequence). The CDR3 is CASSLASGKWGQETQYF. In DNA, the CDR3 is TGTGCCAGCAGCTTAGCTAGCGGTAAATGGGGGCAAGAGACCCAGTACTTC.

V gene TRBV6-1 combines with J gene TRBJ1-6; perhaps TRBD1 as D (6 bases). Germline CDR1 is MNHNS and CDR2 is SASEGT. CDR3 length: 13 amino acids. Trimming took 11 bases from V and 9 from J, leaving 17 bases between them. CDR3 amino acids: CAVQQGIGSPLHF. CDR3 nucleotide sequence: TGTGCCGTACAACAGGGTATCGGTTCACCCCTCCACTTT.

The rearrangement uses TRBV7-2 and TRBJ2-7; D may be TRBD1 or TRBD2 (5 bases each). The CDR3 sequence is 14 residues long. V lost 5 bases to trimming and J lost 1 base, with 12 bases between them. Germline loops: CDR1 SGHTA, CDR2 FQGNSA. CDR3 nucleotide sequence: TGTGCCAGCAGCCCGGGGACGGGTTCCTACGAGCAGTACTTC. Translation: CASSPGTGSYEQYF.

Points on this clone: Its ends do not fully match the called genes, so a read error is possible. This chain uses TRBV28 with TRBJ1-1; D ambiguous. Germline values: CDR1 MDHEN, CDR2 SYDVKM. This CDR3 region has 13 residues. The DNA of the CDR3 is TGTGCCAGCAGTTGGTCCCTGAAAACTGAAGCTTTCTTT. This encodes CASSWSLKTEAFF.

The chain links TRBV6-6 to TRBJ2-7; 7 bases align to TRBD2. Germline CDR1 is MNHNY and CDR2 is SVGAGI (reference sequence). V lost 2 bases, J lost 4 bases, and 5 bases stayed unmatched. The CDR3 consists of 14 residues. The DNA for the CDR3 is TGTGCCAGCAGTTACAACCTAGCGGTTTACGAGCAGTACTTC. Protein: CASSYNLAVYEQYF.

This clone came up once. The chain recombines TRBV6-5 with TRBJ1-1; no firm D call. V was cut by 4 bases and J by 4 bases, with 16 bases left in between. The germline gives CDR1 MNHEY, CDR2 SVGAGI. This CDR3 spans 15 amino acids. Here the CDR3 reads CASSSLPRLGTEAFF. The CDR3 DNA is TGTGCCAGCAGTTCCCTACCCCGGCTGGGCACTGAAGCTTTCTTT.